This T cell receptor (beta chain) was retrieved from a study of blood T cell repertoires in COVID-19. Original processing notes: Nucleated cell counts were estimated from reference gene primer amplification. The protocol was immunoSEQ multiplex PCR, while the TCRdb copy is restricted to in-frame clones and leaves out a portion. Clonal size and the V and J genes are those of that table, whereas D and trimming came from the DNA. The table has tens of thousands of clones, roughly 71% seen once; the top ten hold approximately 15%. The germline CDR1 and CDR2 sequences are SGHNT and YYREEE (reference sequence). CDR3 size: 15 residues. The trim removed 3 bases at V and 7 bases at J, leaving 8 bases unmatched.

This receptor was identified in a man in his sixties with COVID-19, enrolled during active disease. The genes are TRBV5-4 and TRBJ2-1, with 9 bases fitting TRBD2. Sequencing input: peripheral blood. The CDR3, as DNA: TGTGCCAGCAGCTGGGTAGCGGGAGCTGGGAATGAGCAGTTCTTC. This translates into CASSWVAGAGNEQFF.